This is a list of T cell receptor beta chains from one sample in a study of shared clonotypes between healthy human individuals. TCRdb's copy holds only in-frame clones and misses some; the assay was immunoSEQ multiplex PCR. This table holds about 1,800,000 clones, over 85% found once. Source material: naive CD8+ T cells sorted from blood. The source is a man between 18 and 29 years old in good health. Both conserved end residues are part of each CDR3. Fields, in order: CDR3 length, V gene, J gene, D gene, clone size, CDR3 DNA, CDR3 protein. D genes are given only for firm matches. Rows give clone size only sometimes, using once, few, many, or a class for an expanded clone.

CDR3 length: 13; V gene: TRBV19; J gene: TRBJ1-2; D gene: -; clone size: -; CDR3 DNA: TGTGCCAGTAGCATGACAGCGATCTATGGCTACACCTTC; CDR3 protein: CASSMTAIYGYTF
CDR3 length: 16; V gene: TRBV5-1; J gene: TRBJ2-7; D gene: TRBD2; clone size: -; CDR3 DNA: TGCGCCAGCAGCCATTGGACTAGCGGGAGGGCCTACGAGCAGTACTTC; CDR3 protein: CASSHWTSGRAYEQYF
CDR3 length: 19; V gene: TRBV4-3; J gene: TRBJ2-6; D gene: TRBD1; clone size: -; CDR3 DNA: TGCGCCAGCAGCCAGAGGTGGACAGGGTACGTTCCAGGGGCCAACGTCCTGACTTTC; CDR3 protein: CASSQRWTGYVPGANVLTF
CDR3 length: 13; V gene: TRBV7-8; J gene: TRBJ2-7; D gene: -; clone size: -; CDR3 DNA: TGTGCCAGCAGTAGGGCGCCCTCCTACGAGCAGTACTTC; CDR3 protein: CASSRAPSYEQYF
CDR3 length: 13; V gene: TRBV7-9; J gene: TRBJ2-5; D gene: TRBD2; clone size: -; CDR3 DNA: TGTGCCAGCAGCTTAACTAGCGGGGCTGCCCAGTACTTC; CDR3 protein: CASSLTSGAAQYF
CDR3 length: 17; V gene: TRBV11-1; J gene: TRBJ1-6; D gene: -; clone size: -; CDR3 DNA: TGTGCCAGCAGCCCCGGTCGTCATCTGGAGGGGAATTCACCCCTCCACTTT; CDR3 protein: CASSPGRHLEGNSPLHF
CDR3 length: 16; V gene: TRBV27; J gene: TRBJ2-7; D gene: -; clone size: -; CDR3 DNA: TGTGCCAGCAGTTTATCAGGAGGAGAGGGACTCTACGAGCAGTACTTC; CDR3 protein: CASSLSGGEGLYEQYF
CDR3 length: 14; V gene: TRBV9; J gene: TRBJ2-7; D gene: TRBD2; clone size: -; CDR3 DNA: TGTGCCAGCAGCGCGGGGGGTAGTGGATACGAGCAGTACTTC; CDR3 protein: CASSAGGSGYEQYF
CDR3 length: 11; V gene: TRBV9; J gene: TRBJ1-2; D gene: -; clone size: -; CDR3 DNA: TGTGCCAGCAGCGCCTTAAATGGCTACACCTTC; CDR3 protein: CASSALNGYTF
CDR3 length: 14; V gene: TRBV27; J gene: TRBJ1-2; D gene: -; clone size: -; CDR3 DNA: TGTGCCAGCAGCCAAGGAGCAACTGGCTATGGCTACACCTTC; CDR3 protein: CASSQGATGYGYTF
CDR3 length: 17; V gene: TRBV2; J gene: TRBJ2-5; D gene: TRBD2; clone size: -; CDR3 DNA: TGTGCCAGCAGTTCCGGGACTAGCGGGCAGTACCAAGAGACCCAGTACTTC; CDR3 protein: CASSSGTSGQYQETQYF
CDR3 length: 12; V gene: TRBV5-1; J gene: TRBJ2-5; D gene: TRBD2; clone size: once; CDR3 DNA: TGCGCCAGCAGTTCGCCTGGGGGGGCCCAGTACTTC; CDR3 protein: CASSSPGGAQYF
CDR3 length: 17; V gene: TRBV4-1; J gene: TRBJ2-7; D gene: -; clone size: once; CDR3 DNA: TGCGCCAGCAGCCAAGAAAATTTACGGGGCTCCTCACTCGAGCAGTACTTC; CDR3 protein: CASSQENLRGSSLEQYF
CDR3 length: 17; V gene: TRBV5-1; J gene: TRBJ1-4; D gene: TRBD1; clone size: -; CDR3 DNA: TGCGCCAGCAGCTTGGAGAGACAGGGGGACGGCGATGAAAAACTGTTTTTT; CDR3 protein: CASSLERQGDGDEKLFF
CDR3 length: 15; V gene: TRBV7-9; J gene: TRBJ2-1; D gene: -; clone size: -; CDR3 DNA: TGTGCCAGCAGCGCCGGGCAGGGATCATACAATGAGCAGTTCTTC; CDR3 protein: CASSAGQGSYNEQFF
CDR3 length: 17; V gene: TRBV2; J gene: TRBJ2-7; D gene: -; clone size: once; CDR3 DNA: TGTGCCAGCAGTGTGGGCCTTGGGCAGGGACCTCGGGACGAGCAGTACTTC; CDR3 protein: CASSVGLGQGPRDEQYF
CDR3 length: 16; V gene: TRBV2; J gene: TRBJ2-5; D gene: -; clone size: -; CDR3 DNA: TGTGCCAGCATCCTGGCAAGTCATGAATTTCAAGAGACCCAGTACTTC; CDR3 protein: CASILASHEFQETQYF
CDR3 length: 15; V gene: TRBV13; J gene: TRBJ2-7; D gene: -; clone size: -; CDR3 DNA: TGTGCCAGCAGCTTAGGATTACAGGCCCCCTACGAGCAGTACTTC; CDR3 protein: CASSLGLQAPYEQYF
CDR3 length: 14; V gene: TRBV11-2; J gene: TRBJ2-7; D gene: -; clone size: -; CDR3 DNA: TGTGCCAGCAGCAATTCAGCCGGTGGTTACGAGCAGTACTTC; CDR3 protein: CASSNSAGGYEQYF
CDR3 length: 15; V gene: TRBV19; J gene: TRBJ1-3; D gene: -; clone size: once; CDR3 DNA: TGTGCCAGTAGCAGGGAGCATACCTCTGGAAACACCATATATTTT; CDR3 protein: CASSREHTSGNTIYF
CDR3 length: 13; V gene: TRBV7-2; J gene: TRBJ2-7; D gene: -; clone size: once; CDR3 DNA: TGTGCCAGCAGCTTCCGGACTGGCTACGAGCAGTACTTC; CDR3 protein: CASSFRTGYEQYF
CDR3 length: 17; V gene: TRBV4-1; J gene: TRBJ2-7; D gene: TRBD2; clone size: -; CDR3 DNA: TGCGCCAGCAGCCAAGAGACTAGCGGGCCTCATCAAAATGAGCAGTACTTC; CDR3 protein: CASSQETSGPHQNEQYF
CDR3 length: 15; V gene: TRBV4-3; J gene: TRBJ1-2; D gene: -; clone size: once; CDR3 DNA: TGCGCCAGCAGCCAAGCCCGGGACGGCTTCTATGGCTACACCTTC; CDR3 protein: CASSQARDGFYGYTF
CDR3 length: 15; V gene: TRBV7-9; J gene: TRBJ1-4; D gene: -; clone size: -; CDR3 DNA: TGTGCCAGCAGCTCGATCCCCTTTTCTAATGAAAAACTGTTTTTT; CDR3 protein: CASSSIPFSNEKLFF
CDR3 length: 15; V gene: TRBV28; J gene: TRBJ1-3; D gene: TRBD1; clone size: -; CDR3 DNA: TGTGCCAGCACGGAGACAGGGGGGACTGGAAACACCATATATTTT; CDR3 protein: CASTETGGTGNTIYF
CDR3 length: 14; V gene: TRBV7-9; J gene: TRBJ2-7; D gene: TRBD1; clone size: -; CDR3 DNA: TGTGCCAGCAGCGCCGGGACAGGGTGGTTCGAGCAGTACTTC; CDR3 protein: CASSAGTGWFEQYF
CDR3 length: 12; V gene: TRBV25-1; J gene: TRBJ2-2; D gene: -; clone size: -; CDR3 DNA: TGTGCCAGCGACCTGGGAACCGGGGAGCTGTTTTTT; CDR3 protein: CASDLGTGELFF
CDR3 length: 15; V gene: TRBV7-9; J gene: TRBJ2-3; D gene: TRBD2; clone size: -; CDR3 DNA: TGTGCCAGCAGCTCTTGGGGACTAGCGCCAGATACGCAGTATTTT; CDR3 protein: CASSSWGLAPDTQYF
CDR3 length: 15; V gene: TRBV9; J gene: TRBJ2-7; D gene: -; clone size: -; CDR3 DNA: TGTGCCAGCAGCGTAGGGGACCGGTTGGGTTGGGAGCAGTACTTC; CDR3 protein: CASSVGDRLGWEQYF
CDR3 length: 14; V gene: TRBV2; J gene: TRBJ1-1; D gene: -; clone size: -; CDR3 DNA: TGTGCCAGCGAAGGCGTATCAAAGAACACTGAAGCTTTCTTT; CDR3 protein: CASEGVSKNTEAFF
CDR3 length: 18; V gene: TRBV5-8; J gene: TRBJ2-2; D gene: TRBD2; clone size: -; CDR3 DNA: TGTGCCAGCAGCCCGGGACTACCCGCTATGAGGAGCACCGGGGAGCTGTTTTTT; CDR3 protein: CASSPGLPAMRSTGELFF
CDR3 length: 15; V gene: TRBV19; J gene: TRBJ2-7; D gene: TRBD1; clone size: -; CDR3 DNA: TGTGCCAGTAGTATAGGGACAGGGATCTCCCACGAGCAGTACTTC; CDR3 protein: CASSIGTGISHEQYF
CDR3 length: 13; V gene: TRBV9; J gene: TRBJ2-5; D gene: -; clone size: -; CDR3 DNA: TGTGCCAGCAGCGCCCTTCCGGGGGAGACCCAGTACTTC; CDR3 protein: CASSALPGETQYF
CDR3 length: 14; V gene: TRBV4-1; J gene: TRBJ1-5; D gene: -; clone size: once; CDR3 DNA: TGCGCCAGCAGCCAAGGAGGAATGAATCAGCCCCAGCATTTT; CDR3 protein: CASSQGGMNQPQHF
CDR3 length: 15; V gene: TRBV11-2; J gene: TRBJ2-2; D gene: -; clone size: -; CDR3 DNA: TGTGCCAGCAGCTCCCGTCAGCGCGACACCGGGGAGCTGTTTTTT; CDR3 protein: CASSSRQRDTGELFF
CDR3 length: 17; V gene: TRBV12-5; J gene: TRBJ2-1; D gene: TRBD2; clone size: -; CDR3 DNA: TGTGCTAGTGGCCCCTCTCCCGGGACTAGCGGGAGAGATGAGCAGTTCTTC; CDR3 protein: CASGPSPGTSGRDEQFF
CDR3 length: 14; V gene: TRBV6-5; J gene: TRBJ1-2; D gene: -; clone size: -; CDR3 DNA: TGTGCCAGCAGCTACGGGTATGGGGGCGTTGGCTACACCTTC; CDR3 protein: CASSYGYGGVGYTF
CDR3 length: 15; V gene: TRBV5-6; J gene: TRBJ2-5; D gene: -; clone size: -; CDR3 DNA: TGTGCCAGCATGGGCCTCCGTCTGGGCGGAGAGACCCAGTACTTC; CDR3 protein: CASMGLRLGGETQYF
CDR3 length: 15; V gene: TRBV5-4; J gene: TRBJ2-5; D gene: -; clone size: -; CDR3 DNA: TGTGCCAGCAGCTTGACGGGACTGGGCGGGGAGACCCAGTACTTC; CDR3 protein: CASSLTGLGGETQYF
CDR3 length: 15; V gene: TRBV27; J gene: TRBJ2-5; D gene: TRBD1; clone size: -; CDR3 DNA: TGTGCCAGCAGTTTAGACAGGGCTGCTAGGGAGACCCAGTACTTC; CDR3 protein: CASSLDRAARETQYF
CDR3 length: 17; V gene: TRBV14; J gene: TRBJ2-1; D gene: -; clone size: -; CDR3 DNA: TGTGCCAGCAGCTCCGGGAAGGTCTTTTCTACCTACAATGAGCAGTTCTTC; CDR3 protein: CASSSGKVFSTYNEQFF
CDR3 length: 18; V gene: TRBV7-9; J gene: TRBJ2-7; D gene: TRBD1; clone size: -; CDR3 DNA: TGTGCCAGCAGCTTAGGCAGCTCAGGGGGCGCGAGCTCCTACGAGCAGTACTTC; CDR3 protein: CASSLGSSGGASSYEQYF
CDR3 length: 15; V gene: TRBV5-5; J gene: TRBJ1-2; D gene: -; clone size: -; CDR3 DNA: TGTGCCAGCAGCTTATTAATGGGTGACAGCTATGGCTACACCTTC; CDR3 protein: CASSLLMGDSYGYTF
CDR3 length: 14; V gene: TRBV30; J gene: TRBJ2-7; D gene: TRBD2; clone size: -; CDR3 DNA: TGTGCCTGGAGCCTAGCGGGCCCGCGCCACGAGCAGTACTTC; CDR3 protein: CAWSLAGPRHEQYF
CDR3 length: 12; V gene: TRBV6-6; J gene: TRBJ2-1; D gene: -; clone size: -; CDR3 DNA: TGTGCCAGCAGTCACGGGACGAATGAGCAGTTCTTC; CDR3 protein: CASSHGTNEQFF
CDR3 length: 13; V gene: TRBV2; J gene: TRBJ1-1; D gene: TRBD1; clone size: -; CDR3 DNA: TGTGCCAGCCTTTTGACAGGGGTTACTGAAGCTTTCTTT; CDR3 protein: CASLLTGVTEAFF
CDR3 length: 15; V gene: TRBV15; J gene: TRBJ2-7; D gene: -; clone size: -; CDR3 DNA: TGTGCCACCAGCAGAGATGGGCCAGGGCTTGGCGAGCAGTACTTC; CDR3 protein: CATSRDGPGLGEQYF
CDR3 length: 15; V gene: TRBV28; J gene: TRBJ2-1; D gene: TRBD1; clone size: -; CDR3 DNA: TGTGCCAGCGGCGAACAGGGGCTAGGCTACAATGAGCAGTTCTTC; CDR3 protein: CASGEQGLGYNEQFF
CDR3 length: 14; V gene: TRBV12-1; J gene: TRBJ1-2; D gene: -; clone size: -; CDR3 DNA: TGTGCCAGCAGCCCTACGACAGGGTACAATGGCTACACCTTC; CDR3 protein: CASSPTTGYNGYTF
CDR3 length: 14; V gene: TRBV7-9; J gene: TRBJ2-3; D gene: -; clone size: -; CDR3 DNA: TGTGCCAGCAGCTCCGGGACCTCGGGGGATACGCAGTATTTT; CDR3 protein: CASSSGTSGDTQYF
CDR3 length: 14; V gene: TRBV9; J gene: TRBJ2-7; D gene: -; clone size: -; CDR3 DNA: TGTGCCAGCAGCGTAGGAGGGGGGACTAACGAGCAGTACTTC; CDR3 protein: CASSVGGGTNEQYF
CDR3 length: 12; V gene: TRBV14; J gene: TRBJ2-7; D gene: -; clone size: few; CDR3 DNA: TGTGCCAGCAGCCAAGGATATTACGAGCAGTACTTC; CDR3 protein: CASSQGYYEQYF
CDR3 length: 13; V gene: TRBV5-4; J gene: TRBJ2-7; D gene: -; clone size: once; CDR3 DNA: TGTGCCAGCAGCTTAGGAGGGCTCTACGAGCAGTACTTC; CDR3 protein: CASSLGGLYEQYF
CDR3 length: 14; V gene: TRBV4-3; J gene: TRBJ2-7; D gene: -; clone size: once; CDR3 DNA: TGCGCCAGCAGCCAAGATAGGACTCACTACGAGCAGTACTTC; CDR3 protein: CASSQDRTHYEQYF
CDR3 length: 13; V gene: TRBV10-2; J gene: TRBJ2-7; D gene: -; clone size: -; CDR3 DNA: TGCGCCAGCAGTGACGGGGGTATCCACGAGCAGTACTTC; CDR3 protein: CASSDGGIHEQYF
CDR3 length: 16; V gene: TRBV9; J gene: TRBJ2-2; D gene: TRBD2; clone size: -; CDR3 DNA: TGTGCCAGCAGCATAGCGACTAGCGTTAACAGCGGGGAGCTGTTTTTT; CDR3 protein: CASSIATSVNSGELFF
CDR3 length: 14; V gene: TRBV5-4; J gene: TRBJ2-5; D gene: -; clone size: -; CDR3 DNA: TGTGCCAGCAGCCCGACAGGAGAACAAGAGACCCAGTACTTC; CDR3 protein: CASSPTGEQETQYF